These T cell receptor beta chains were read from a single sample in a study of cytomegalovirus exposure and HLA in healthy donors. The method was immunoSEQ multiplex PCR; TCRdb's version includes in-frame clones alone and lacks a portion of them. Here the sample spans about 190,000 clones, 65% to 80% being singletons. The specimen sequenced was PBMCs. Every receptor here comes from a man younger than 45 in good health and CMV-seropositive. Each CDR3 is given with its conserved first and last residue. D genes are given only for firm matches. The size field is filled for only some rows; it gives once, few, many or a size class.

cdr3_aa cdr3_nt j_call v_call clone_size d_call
CASSRGEKLFF TGTGCCAGCAGTCGAGGGGAAAAACTGTTTTTT TRBJ1-4 TRBV28 NA NA
CASRAPGSGANVLTF TGTGCCAGCAGGGCTCCTGGGAGCGGGGCCAACGTCCTGACTTTC TRBJ2-6 TRBV28 NA NA
CASSQDSSLSTDTQYF TGCGCCAGCAGCCAAGATTCTAGCCTTAGCACAGATACGCAGTATTTT TRBJ2-3 TRBV4-3 NA NA
CASSLIGGETQYF TGTGCCAGCAGCTTGATCGGGGGGGAGACCCAGTACTTC TRBJ2-5 TRBV5-4 NA TRBD2
CASSPGTNRETQYF TGTGCCAGCAGCCCTGGGACTAACAGGGAGACCCAGTACTTC TRBJ2-5 TRBV7-3 NA TRBD2
CASKLTGRFNEQFF TGTGCCAGCAAGTTGACAGGGCGGTTCAATGAGCAGTTCTTC TRBJ2-1 TRBV2 NA TRBD1
CASSPNSGVYNSPLHF TGTGCCAGCAGCCCTAACTCGGGAGTGTATAATTCACCCCTCCACTTT TRBJ1-6 TRBV7-8 NA NA
CANSLLGLAEGTYEQFF TGTGCCAACAGCTTGCTGGGACTAGCGGAGGGGACATACGAGCAGTTCTTC TRBJ2-1 TRBV5-6 NA TRBD2
CASSQDQNRVAGNTIYF TGTGCCAGCAGCCAAGATCAGAACAGGGTGGCTGGAAACACCATATATTTT TRBJ1-3 TRBV4-2 NA NA
CASSARGGIYGYTF TGTGCCAGCAGCGCACGGGGGGGGATTTATGGCTACACCTTC TRBJ1-2 TRBV9 few NA
CASSYGRGISGYTF TGTGCCAGCAGTTACGGGCGGGGGATCTCTGGCTACACCTTC TRBJ1-2 TRBV6-5 once NA
CASSLSSIGNTIYF TGTGCCAGCAGCTTATCGTCTATCGGAAACACCATATATTTT TRBJ1-3 TRBV7-2 NA NA
CAWYDDRGPTEAFF TGTGCCTGGTATGATGACAGGGGGCCCACTGAAGCTTTCTTT TRBJ1-1 TRBV30 NA TRBD1
CASSFSTSGVTDTQYF TGTGCCAGCAGCTTCTCGACTAGCGGGGTCACAGATACGCAGTATTTT TRBJ2-3 TRBV11-3 NA TRBD2
CASSSGQGAYNEQFF TGTGCCAGCAGCTCTGGACAGGGTGCCTACAATGAGCAGTTCTTC TRBJ2-1 TRBV9 few TRBD1
CASSRDSGTGSYEQYF TGTGCCAGCAGCCGGGACTCCGGGACAGGGTCCTACGAGCAGTACTTC TRBJ2-7 TRBV5-4 NA TRBD1
CASLPPGQGNHEQYF TGTGCCAGCCTCCCTCCGGGACAGGGGAACCACGAGCAGTACTTC TRBJ2-7 TRBV6-5 NA TRBD1
CASSTRRVLYNEQFF TGTGCCAGCAGTACGAGGAGGGTCCTCTACAATGAGCAGTTCTTC TRBJ2-1 TRBV27 NA NA
CASSPPGIQLEQYF TGTGCCAGCTCACCCCCAGGGATCCAGCTCGAGCAGTACTTC TRBJ2-7 TRBV18 NA NA
CASLAGFSNSPLHF TGTGCCAGCTTGGCAGGCTTCTCTAATTCACCCCTCCACTTT TRBJ1-6 TRBV27 NA NA
CASSRGGSYEQYF TGTGCCAGCAGCCGAGGGGGCTCCTACGAGCAGTACTTC TRBJ2-7 TRBV7-3 NA NA
CASSQGVERLDAFF TGTGCCAGCAGTCAGGGCGTAGAACGGCTGGACGCTTTCTTT TRBJ1-1 TRBV2 few NA
CASSLFSSGEQYF TGCGCCAGCAGCTTGTTCTCTAGCGGCGAGCAGTACTTC TRBJ2-7 TRBV5-1 NA TRBD2
CSSSFYLVPSGANVLTF TGTTCCAGCAGCTTCTATTTGGTCCCCTCTGGGGCCAACGTCCTGACTTTC TRBJ2-6 TRBV7-9 NA NA
CASSPRDNSPLHF TGTGCCAGCAGCCCCCGGGATAATTCACCCCTCCACTTT TRBJ1-6 TRBV6-5 NA NA
CASSPRTGGTYEQYF TGTGCCAGCAGCCCTCGGACAGGGGGGACCTACGAGCAGTACTTC TRBJ2-7 TRBV21-1 NA NA
CASSPRTGNEQFF TGTGCCAGCAGCCCCAGGACAGGCAATGAGCAGTTCTTC TRBJ2-1 TRBV5-6 once TRBD1
CASSPSPGNTEAFF TGTGCCAGCAGTCCTTCGCCGGGGAACACTGAAGCTTTCTTT TRBJ1-1 TRBV6-4 few NA
CASSIDVESTDTQYF TGTGCCAGTAGTATAGATGTAGAGAGCACAGATACGCAGTATTTT TRBJ2-3 TRBV19 NA NA
CSSSLDSVGQSSGNTIYF TGTTCCAGCAGCTTAGATTCGGTCGGACAGAGCTCTGGAAACACCATATATTTT TRBJ1-3 TRBV7-9 NA NA
CASSLRGRGREKLFF TGTGCCAGCAGCTTGCGGGGCAGGGGGAGAGAAAAACTGTTTTTT TRBJ1-4 TRBV5-4 few TRBD1
CASSYGAGGRNEQFF TGTGCCAGCAGTTACGGAGCGGGGGGGCGGAATGAGCAGTTCTTC TRBJ2-1 TRBV6-5 NA TRBD2
CASSLGGGNQPQHF TGCGCCAGCAGCCTGGGGGGGGGCAATCAGCCCCAGCATTTT TRBJ1-5 TRBV5-1 NA NA
CAISEPGQPGYTF TGTGCCATCAGTGAGCCCGGACAGCCGGGCTACACCTTC TRBJ1-2 TRBV10-3 NA NA
CASSLGTGVYEQYF TGTGCCAGCAGCTTAGGGACAGGGGTTTACGAGCAGTACTTC TRBJ2-7 TRBV7-9 NA TRBD1
CASSQVAGSIDIQYF TGCGCCAGCAGCCAAGTCGCGGGGAGTATTGACATTCAGTACTTC TRBJ2-4 TRBV4-3 NA NA
CASSFWTSGRGTDTQYF TGTGCCAGCAGCTTTTGGACTAGCGGGAGGGGTACAGATACGCAGTATTTT TRBJ2-3 TRBV7-9 NA TRBD2
CASSTRLAGTYEQYF TGTGCCAGCAGCACTCGACTAGCGGGAACATACGAGCAGTACTTC TRBJ2-7 TRBV5-8 NA TRBD2
CASSTGLAAPREQFF TGCGCCAGCAGCACAGGACTAGCGGCACCCAGGGAGCAGTTCTTC TRBJ2-1 TRBV5-1 NA TRBD2
CASSSERGNEQYF TGTGCCAGCAGCTCCGAACGGGGTAACGAGCAGTACTTC TRBJ2-7 TRBV11-3 NA NA
CASIAQGLDEKLFF TGTGCCAGCATCGCACAGGGTTTGGATGAAAAACTGTTTTTT TRBJ1-4 TRBV5-6 NA NA
CASSFTGGGHYNEQFF TGTGCCAGCAGCTTTACAGGCGGGGGGCACTACAATGAGCAGTTCTTC TRBJ2-1 TRBV7-3 NA TRBD2
CASSAPGQEAGELFF TGTGCCAGCAGCGCCCCGGGACAGGAGGCCGGGGAGCTGTTTTTT TRBJ2-2 TRBV7-3 NA TRBD1
CASSPGRRAEAFF TGTGCCAGCTCACCAGGTCGGAGGGCTGAAGCTTTCTTT TRBJ1-1 TRBV18 NA NA
CASSYRTNWQFF TGTGCCAGCAGCTACCGGACAAATTGGCAGTTCTTC TRBJ2-1 TRBV7-2 NA NA
CASSPQASRYEQYF TGTGCCAGCAGCCCGCAGGCCTCAAGGTACGAGCAGTACTTC TRBJ2-7 TRBV7-9 NA NA
CASSDQGYSNQPQHF TGTGCCAGCAGTGACCAGGGTTATAGCAATCAGCCCCAGCATTTT TRBJ1-5 TRBV6-1 NA NA
CASSTELALQETQYF TGTGCCAGCAGCACAGAACTAGCGCTCCAAGAGACCCAGTACTTC TRBJ2-5 TRBV7-2 NA TRBD2
CASSPRDRALHGYTF TGTGCCAGCAGTCCCCGGGACAGGGCCCTTCATGGCTACACCTTC TRBJ1-2 TRBV6-5 NA TRBD1
CASSLQGFPPDTQYF TGTGCCAGCAGCCTACAGGGTTTTCCCCCAGATACGCAGTATTTT TRBJ2-3 TRBV27 NA NA
CASSRAREREQYF TGTGCCAGCAGCCGTGCTAGAGAAAGGGAGCAGTACTTC TRBJ2-7 TRBV5-4 NA NA
CASSQDGFSGTSYEQYF TGCGCCAGCAGCCAGGATGGATTTAGCGGGACTTCCTACGAGCAGTACTTC TRBJ2-7 TRBV4-3 NA TRBD2
CAWAAGGNEQYF TGTGCCTGGGCCGCGGGGGGGAACGAGCAGTACTTC TRBJ2-7 TRBV30 once TRBD2
CDYRRRGNTEAFF TGTGACTACAGAAGGAGGGGGAACACTGAAGCTTTCTTT TRBJ1-1 TRBV30 NA NA
CASVAVTQYF TGTGCCAGCGTTGCGGTTACGCAGTATTTT TRBJ2-3 TRBV2 few NA